These T cell receptor beta chains were read from a single sample in a study of T cell changes during pregnancy in multiple sclerosis. TCRdb's copy holds only in-frame clones and misses some; the assay was immunoSEQ multiplex PCR. The sample holds about 68,000 clones, under 95% seen once. The sample in question was peripheral blood, obtained in the second trimester of pregnancy. The receptors come from a female donor in good health, enrolled as a control in a pregnancy study. Both conserved end residues are part of each CDR3. Fields, in order: J gene, D gene, V gene, CDR3 protein, CDR3 DNA. The D gene is left open where the match is weak.

TRBJ2-3	-	TRBV12-5	CASGSGLITSTDTQYF	TGTGCTAGTGGTTCCGGACTAATAACTAGCACAGATACGCAGTATTTT
TRBJ1-5	TRBD1	TRBV10-2	CASGDRASNQPQHF	TGCGCCAGCGGAGACAGGGCTAGCAATCAGCCCCAGCATTTT
TRBJ2-5	TRBD2	TRBV7-3	CASSYLGTSGETQYF	TGTGCCAGCAGCTACCTCGGGACTAGCGGGGAGACCCAGTACTTC
TRBJ2-5	-	TRBV7-9	CASSQGETQYF	TGTGCCAGCAGCCAGGGGGAGACCCAGTACTTC
TRBJ1-1	-	TRBV28	CASRTNTEAFF	TGTGCCAGCAGAACAAACACTGAAGCTTTCTTT
TRBJ2-7	-	TRBV16	CASSQGLYEQYF	TGTGCCAGCAGCCAAGGGCTCTACGAGCAGTACTTC
TRBJ2-1	TRBD2	TRBV2	CASRGSGGEQFF	TGTGCCAGCAGGGGTAGCGGGGGTGAGCAGTTCTTC
TRBJ2-5	-	TRBV28	CASSLSGLAVQETQYF	TGTGCCAGCAGTTTATCTGGTCTGGCTGTCCAAGAGACCCAGTACTTC
TRBJ1-5	TRBD1	TRBV5-6	CASRPWTGDESNQPQHF	TGTGCCAGCAGACCCTGGACAGGGGATGAAAGCAATCAGCCCCAGCATTTT
TRBJ2-7	-	TRBV10-3	CAISGGTLGVDLSYEQYF	TGTGCCATCTCGGGCGGAACTTTGGGAGTCGACCTATCCTACGAGCAGTACTTC
TRBJ2-3	-	TRBV2	CASSDSRTDTQYF	TGTGCCAGCAGTGACTCCCGCACAGATACGCAGTATTTT
TRBJ1-2	-	TRBV7-9	CASSEGGGYTF	TGTGCCAGCAGCGAAGGGGGTGGCTACACCTTC
TRBJ2-6	-	TRBV4-2	CASSQGANSGANVLTF	TGTGCCAGCAGCCAGGGGGCGAACTCTGGGGCCAACGTCCTGACTTTC
TRBJ1-5	-	TRBV6-5	CASNQLNQPQHF	TGTGCCAGCAATCAGTTAAATCAGCCCCAGCATTTT